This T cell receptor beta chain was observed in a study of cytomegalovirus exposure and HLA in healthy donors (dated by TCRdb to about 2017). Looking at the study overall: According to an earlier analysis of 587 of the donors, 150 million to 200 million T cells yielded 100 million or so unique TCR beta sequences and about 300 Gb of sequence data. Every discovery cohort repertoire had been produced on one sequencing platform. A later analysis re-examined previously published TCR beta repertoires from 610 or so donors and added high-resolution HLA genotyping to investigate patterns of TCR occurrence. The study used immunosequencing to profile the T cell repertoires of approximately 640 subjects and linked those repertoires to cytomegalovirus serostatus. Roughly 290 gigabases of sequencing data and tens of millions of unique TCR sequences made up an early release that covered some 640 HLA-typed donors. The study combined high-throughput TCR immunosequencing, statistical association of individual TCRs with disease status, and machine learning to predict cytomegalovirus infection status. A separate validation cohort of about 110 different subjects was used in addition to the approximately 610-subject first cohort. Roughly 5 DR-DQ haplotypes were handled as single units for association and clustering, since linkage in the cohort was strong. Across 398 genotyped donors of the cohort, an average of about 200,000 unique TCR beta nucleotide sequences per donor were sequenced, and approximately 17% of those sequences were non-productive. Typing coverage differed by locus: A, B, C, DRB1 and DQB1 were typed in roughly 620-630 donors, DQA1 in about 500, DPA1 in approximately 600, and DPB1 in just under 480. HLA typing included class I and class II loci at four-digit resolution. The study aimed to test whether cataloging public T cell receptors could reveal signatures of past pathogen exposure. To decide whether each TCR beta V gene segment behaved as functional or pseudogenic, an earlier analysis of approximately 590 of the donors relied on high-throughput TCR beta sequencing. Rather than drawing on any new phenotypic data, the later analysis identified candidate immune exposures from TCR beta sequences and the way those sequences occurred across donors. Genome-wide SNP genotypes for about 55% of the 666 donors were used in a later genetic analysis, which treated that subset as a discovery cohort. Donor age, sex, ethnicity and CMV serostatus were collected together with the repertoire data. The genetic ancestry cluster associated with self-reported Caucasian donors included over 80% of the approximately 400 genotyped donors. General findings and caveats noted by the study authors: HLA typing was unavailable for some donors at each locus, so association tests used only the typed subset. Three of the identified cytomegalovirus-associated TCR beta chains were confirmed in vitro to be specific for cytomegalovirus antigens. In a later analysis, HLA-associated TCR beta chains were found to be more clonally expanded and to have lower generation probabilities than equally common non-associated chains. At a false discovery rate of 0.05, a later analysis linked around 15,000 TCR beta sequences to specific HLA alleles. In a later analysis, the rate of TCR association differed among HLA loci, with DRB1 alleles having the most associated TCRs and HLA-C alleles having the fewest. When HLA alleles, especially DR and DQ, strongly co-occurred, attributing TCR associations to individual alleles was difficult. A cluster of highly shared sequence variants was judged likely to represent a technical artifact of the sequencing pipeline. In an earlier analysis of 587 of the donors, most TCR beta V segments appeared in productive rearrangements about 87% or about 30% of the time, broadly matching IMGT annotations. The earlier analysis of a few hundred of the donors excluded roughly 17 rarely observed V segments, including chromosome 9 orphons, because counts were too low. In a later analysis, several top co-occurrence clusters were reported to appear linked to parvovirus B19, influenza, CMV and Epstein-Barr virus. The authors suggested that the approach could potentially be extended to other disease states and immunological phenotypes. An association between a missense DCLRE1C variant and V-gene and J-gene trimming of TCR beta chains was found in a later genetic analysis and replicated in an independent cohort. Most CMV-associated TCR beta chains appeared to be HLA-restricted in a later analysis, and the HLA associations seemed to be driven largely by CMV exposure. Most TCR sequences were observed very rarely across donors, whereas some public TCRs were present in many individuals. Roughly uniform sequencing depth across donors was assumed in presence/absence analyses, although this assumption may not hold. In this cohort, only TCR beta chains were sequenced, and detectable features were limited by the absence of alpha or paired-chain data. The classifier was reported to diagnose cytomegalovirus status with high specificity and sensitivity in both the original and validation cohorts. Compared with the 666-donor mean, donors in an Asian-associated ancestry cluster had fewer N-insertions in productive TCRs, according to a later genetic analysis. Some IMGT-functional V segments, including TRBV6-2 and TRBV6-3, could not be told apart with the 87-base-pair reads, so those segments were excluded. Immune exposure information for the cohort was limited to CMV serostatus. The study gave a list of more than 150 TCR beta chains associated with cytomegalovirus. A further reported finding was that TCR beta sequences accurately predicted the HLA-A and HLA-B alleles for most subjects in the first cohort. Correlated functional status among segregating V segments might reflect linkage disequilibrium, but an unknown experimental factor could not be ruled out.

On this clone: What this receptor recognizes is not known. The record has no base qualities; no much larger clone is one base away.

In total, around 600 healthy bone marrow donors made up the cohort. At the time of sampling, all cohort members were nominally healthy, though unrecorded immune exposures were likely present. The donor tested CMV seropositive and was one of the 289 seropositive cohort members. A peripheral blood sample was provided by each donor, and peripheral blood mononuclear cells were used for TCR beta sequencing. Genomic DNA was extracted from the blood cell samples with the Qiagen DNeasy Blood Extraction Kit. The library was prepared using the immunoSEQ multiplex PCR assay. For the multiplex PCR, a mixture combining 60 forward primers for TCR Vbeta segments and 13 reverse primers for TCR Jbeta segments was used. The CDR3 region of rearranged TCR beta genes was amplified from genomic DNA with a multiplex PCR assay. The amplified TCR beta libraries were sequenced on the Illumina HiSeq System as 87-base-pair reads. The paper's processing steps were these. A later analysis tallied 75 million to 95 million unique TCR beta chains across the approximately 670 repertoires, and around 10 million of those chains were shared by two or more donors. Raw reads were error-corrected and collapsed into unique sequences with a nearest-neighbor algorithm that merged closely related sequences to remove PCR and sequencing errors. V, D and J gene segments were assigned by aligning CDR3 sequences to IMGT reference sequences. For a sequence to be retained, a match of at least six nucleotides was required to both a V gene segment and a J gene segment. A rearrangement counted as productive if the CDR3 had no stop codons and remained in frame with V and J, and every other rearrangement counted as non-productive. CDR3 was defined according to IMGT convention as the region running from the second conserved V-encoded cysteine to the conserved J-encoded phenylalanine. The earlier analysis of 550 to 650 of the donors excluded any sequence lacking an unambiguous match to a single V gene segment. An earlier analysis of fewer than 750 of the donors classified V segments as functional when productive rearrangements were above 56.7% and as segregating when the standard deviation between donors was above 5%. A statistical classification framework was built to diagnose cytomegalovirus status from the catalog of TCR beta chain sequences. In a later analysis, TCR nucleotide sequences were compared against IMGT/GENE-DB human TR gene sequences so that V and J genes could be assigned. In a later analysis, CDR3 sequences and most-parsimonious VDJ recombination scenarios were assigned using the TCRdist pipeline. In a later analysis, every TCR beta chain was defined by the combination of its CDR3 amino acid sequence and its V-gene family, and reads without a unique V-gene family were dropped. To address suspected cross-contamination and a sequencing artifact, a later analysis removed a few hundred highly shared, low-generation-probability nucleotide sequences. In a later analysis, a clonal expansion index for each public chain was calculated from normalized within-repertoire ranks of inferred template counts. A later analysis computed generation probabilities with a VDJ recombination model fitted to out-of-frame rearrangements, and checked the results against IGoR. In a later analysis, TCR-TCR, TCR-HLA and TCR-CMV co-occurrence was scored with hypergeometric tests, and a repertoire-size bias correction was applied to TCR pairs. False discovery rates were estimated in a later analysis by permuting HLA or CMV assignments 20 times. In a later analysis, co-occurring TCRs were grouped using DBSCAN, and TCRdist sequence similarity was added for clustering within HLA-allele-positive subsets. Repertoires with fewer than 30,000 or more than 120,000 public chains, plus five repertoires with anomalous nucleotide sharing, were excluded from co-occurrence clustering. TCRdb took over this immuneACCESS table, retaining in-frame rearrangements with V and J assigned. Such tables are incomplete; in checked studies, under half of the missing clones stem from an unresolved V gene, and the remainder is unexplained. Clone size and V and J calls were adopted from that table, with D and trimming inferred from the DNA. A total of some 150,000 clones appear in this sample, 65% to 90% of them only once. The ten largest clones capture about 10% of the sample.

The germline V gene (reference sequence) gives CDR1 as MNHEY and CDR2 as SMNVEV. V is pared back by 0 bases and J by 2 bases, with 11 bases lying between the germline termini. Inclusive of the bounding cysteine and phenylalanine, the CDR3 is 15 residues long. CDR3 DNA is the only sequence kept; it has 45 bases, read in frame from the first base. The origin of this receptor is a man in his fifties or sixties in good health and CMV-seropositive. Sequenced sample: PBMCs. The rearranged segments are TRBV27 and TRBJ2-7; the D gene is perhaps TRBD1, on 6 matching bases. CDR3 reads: CASSLSLAGAYEQYF. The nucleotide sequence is TGTGCCAGCAGTTTATCGTTGGCAGGGGCCTACGAGCAGTACTTC.